The present TCR beta chain was sequenced within a study of Ad26.COV2.S vaccination and SARS-CoV-2 variants. About the research overall: Administration of Ad26.COV2.S was intramuscular, either once or twice 56 days apart.

Regarding treatment: about 20 received Ad26.COV2.S at low or high dose, single or two shots; a few received placebo; per-sample allocation not given. Day 63 after the first vaccine or placebo injection was the time point for sampling. An adult donor aged 18-55 years was enrolled in Boston. In the vaccine, an Ad26 vector expressed the SARS-CoV-2 spike of the Wuhan strain. Clones were sequenced by immunoSEQ multiplex PCR, and TCRdb holds only the in-frame ones, with some missing. The table records more than 400,000 clones, about 92% of them present only once. The CDR3 is 12 amino acids. Trimming took 5 bases from V and 2 from J, leaving 3 bases between them. Findings and limits, study-wide: Across vaccine and placebo recipients, the breadth of non-spike TCRs was similar.

This clone was seen a few times. Its matching antigen is unknown. Different DNA sequences within this sample yield the same CDR3. The chain is built from TRBV12-3 or TRBV12-4 and TRBJ1-4; D gene ambiguous. This receptor was obtained from a person between 18 and 60 years old who received the Ad26.COV2.S COVID-19 vaccine or a placebo. The material was peripheral blood, obtained in a trial of Ad26.COV2.S vaccine versus placebo. This CDR3 reads CASSPTNEKLFF. Here the CDR3 DNA reads TGTGCCAGCAGTCCTACTAATGAAAAACTGTTTTTT.